Below are 25 T cell receptor beta chains sequenced from a single sample in a study of blood T cell repertoires in COVID-19. The method was immunoSEQ multiplex PCR; TCRdb's version includes in-frame clones alone and lacks a portion of them. The sample carries fewer than 150,000 clones, 88% recorded once. Input material: peripheral blood. These receptor sequences come from a man between 45 and 60 years old with active or convalescent COVID-19.

The chain combines TRBV19 with TRBJ2-3; D call uncertain. The CDR3 runs 14 residues. From germline, CDR1 is LNHDA and CDR2 SQIVND (reference sequence). The V end was cut by 6 bases, the J end by 0 bases, with 10 bases between. As DNA, the CDR3 is TGTGCCAGTAGACGTCTGGGCAGCACAGATACGCAGTATTTT. It encodes CASRRLGSTDTQYF.

The chain is built from TRBV7-9 and TRBJ2-4, with a tentative D call TRBD2 (6 bases). Germline V gene sequence: CDR1 SEHNR, CDR2 FQNEAQ (reference sequence). Trimming cost V 5 bases and J 0 bases, with 11 bases left between them. The CDR3 spans 15 residues. Here the CDR3 DNA reads TGTGCCAGCAGCCCGGGGGACGGAGCCAAAAACATTCAGTACTTC. Translation: CASSPGDGAKNIQYF.

The V and J genes are TRBV4-2 and TRBJ1-2; no firm D call. The CDR3 has 15 amino acids. V was trimmed by 0 bases and J by 2 bases, leaving 10 bases between them. The germline V gene has CDR1 LGHNA and CDR2 YNFKEQ. CDR3 DNA: TGTGCCAGCAGCCAAGAGGCGCGGTGGAACTATGGCTACACCTTC. Its translation is CASSQEARWNYGYTF.

This clone appeared once. This chain connects TRBV19 to TRBJ2-5; TRBD1 matches 10 bases. Trimming cost V 2 bases and J 6 bases; bases outside gene matches: 6. The CDR3 contains 15 residues. CDR1 and CDR2 from the germline V gene are LNHDA and SQIVND (reference sequence). In DNA form, the CDR3 reads TGTGCCAGTAGTATAACCGGGACAGGGGAGAAGACCCAGTACTTC. Residues: CASSITGTGEKTQYF. Full variable domain (outside the CDR3, taken from reference TRBV19 and TRBJ2-5): DGGITQSPKYLFRKEGQNVTLSCEQNLNHDAMYWYRQDPGQGLRLIYYSQIVNDFQKGDIAEGYSVSREKKESFPLTVTSAQKNPTAFYLCASSITGTGEKTQYFGPGTRLLVL.

The chain links TRBV19 to TRBJ2-7; tentatively, D is TRBD2 (5 bases). CDR1 and CDR2 (germline): LNHDA, SQIVND (reference sequence). The germline V and J ends were trimmed by 5 bases and 2 bases, with 19 bases remaining between them. This CDR3 spans 16 amino acids. The CDR3 loop is CASSSPGSSTAYEQYF. In nucleotides, the CDR3 is TGTGCCAGTAGTTCACCGGGATCATCTACCGCCTACGAGCAGTACTTC.

V is TRBV19 and J is TRBJ2-2; 10 positions match TRBD2. The CDR3 spans 15 residues. Germline V gives CDR1 LNHDA, CDR2 SQIVND (reference sequence). V shed 2 bases and J 7 bases; nucleotides not matched to a gene: 4. The CDR3 region has the DNA TGTGCCAGTAGTATATGGGCTAGCGGGAGCGGGGAGCTGTTTTTT. This encodes CASSIWASGSGELFF.

The rearrangement links TRBV3-1 (or the pseudogene TRBV3-2) to TRBJ1-4; D gene unclear. The CDR3 is 14 amino acids. V was clipped by 0 bases and J by 7 bases, with 9 bases between them. Germline V gene sequence: CDR1 LGHDT, CDR2 YNNKEL (reference sequence). The CDR3 spells CASSQDGSSEKLFF. CDR3 sequence (DNA): TGTGCCAGCAGCCAAGATGGCTCCAGTGAAAAACTGTTTTTT.

J is TRBJ1-1 and V is TRBV6-5; a possible D gene is TRBD1 (5 bases). Trimming shortened V by 5 bases and J by 0 bases, and 7 bases separated the two germline ends. The CDR3 contains 13 residues. The germline CDR1 and CDR2 sequences are MNHEY and SVGAGI. In DNA, the CDR3 is TGTGCCAGCAGTAGGGGTTTGAACACTGAAGCTTTCTTT. As protein: CASSRGLNTEAFF.

V is TRBV7-8 and J is TRBJ1-2, with TRBD1 as a possible D gene (6 bases). The V and J ends lost 3 bases and 3 bases respectively, with 11 bases between them. The V gene's germline CDR1 is SGHVS and CDR2 FQNEAQ. The CDR3 has 14 amino acids. The CDR3 loop reads CASSFAGADYGYTF. For the CDR3, the DNA is TGTGCCAGCAGCTTCGCAGGGGCAGACTATGGCTACACCTTC.

The V and J genes are TRBV6-5 and TRBJ1-2, with D possibly being TRBD1 (5 bases). Looked up from germline, CDR1 is MNHEY and CDR2 is SVGAGI. The CDR3 contains 12 residues. V was trimmed by 7 bases and J by 0 bases, leaving 6 bases between them. This CDR3 reads CASKTANYGYTF. The CDR3 bases are TGTGCCAGCAAGACAGCTAACTATGGCTACACCTTC.

V and J are TRBV7-2 and TRBJ2-7; the match to TRBD2 covers 12 bases. Germline values: CDR1 SGHTA, CDR2 FQGNSA. The CDR3 spans 15 residues. V gave up 4 bases and J gave up 9 bases; unmatched junction bases: 10. CDR3 sequence (DNA): TGTGCCAGCAGCTCCGGCGTCCTAGCGGGAGGGTTGCAGTACTTC. Translation: CASSSGVLAGGLQYF.

The gene calls are TRBV2 and TRBJ2-3; 11 bases line up with TRBD2. V trimming: 2 bases; J trimming: 6 bases; junction bases outside the gene matches: 13. The V gene's germline CDR1 is SNHLY and CDR2 FYNNEI. The CDR3 is made up of 18 amino acids. The CDR3 protein is CASSERGLLAGGRDTQYF. The CDR3 DNA sequence: TGTGCCAGCAGTGAACGCGGACTTCTAGCGGGAGGAAGGGATACGCAGTATTTT.

The chain joins TRBV12-3 or TRBV12-4 to TRBJ2-5; a possible D gene is TRBD2 (5 bases). CDR3 length: 12 residues. V lost 8 bases to trimming and J lost 7 bases, with 14 bases between them. The CDR3 region is CASEGRGGTQYF. Here the CDR3 DNA reads TGTGCCAGCGAAGGACGGGGTGGGACCCAGTACTTC.

A note on this clone: Compared with germline, one end of the junction differs, possibly owing to a read error. The chain links TRBV7-2 to TRBJ2-6; tentatively, D is TRBD2 (7 bases). The CDR3 is 13 amino acids. Germline CDR1 SGHTA, CDR2 FQGNSA. Written as DNA, the CDR3 is TGTGCCAGCAGCCCAGGTGGGGGGGCTCACTTCGGGTTC. Translated: CASSPGGGAHFGF.

This clone came up once. This rearrangement joins TRBV5-4 to TRBJ2-7, with 10 bases lining up with TRBD1. The V gene end was trimmed by 3 bases and the J gene end by 2 bases; junction bases not matched to a gene: 11. CDR3 length equals 17 residues. From germline, CDR1 is SGHNT and CDR2 YYREEE (reference sequence). CDR3 region: CASSSYPGGTGAYEQYF. The CDR3 DNA follows: TGTGCCAGCAGCTCTTATCCCGGCGGGACAGGGGCCTACGAGCAGTACTTC.

This chain joins TRBV12-3 or TRBV12-4 and TRBJ2-7; D is unresolved. Trimming shortened V by 3 bases and J by 2 bases, and 8 bases separated the two germline ends. The CDR3 has 13 residues. The CDR3 here is CASSLFLPYEQYF. The CDR3 bases are TGTGCCAGCAGTTTGTTTCTTCCCTACGAGCAGTACTTC.

V and J are TRBV10-3 and TRBJ2-7; weak D call: TRBD1 (5 bases). The CDR3 runs to 13 residues. Per the germline V gene, CDR1 is ENHRY and CDR2 is SYGVKD. Trimming removed 6 bases from V and 4 bases from J, with 13 bases in between. CDR3 nucleotide sequence: TGTGCCATCAGCCAGACAGATACTTACGAGCAGTACTTC. Its translation is CAISQTDTYEQYF.

The chain couples TRBV7-2 to TRBJ2-7; possibly TRBD1 for D (5 bases). Trimming removed 2 bases at V and 0 bases at J, with 8 bases between. Germline V gives CDR1 SGHTA, CDR2 FQGNSA. The CDR3 runs 14 residues. Written as DNA, the CDR3 is TGTGCCAGCAGCTTACTGCAGGGCTCCTACGAGCAGTACTTC. It is translated as CASSLLQGSYEQYF.

The V call is TRBV5-1, the J call TRBJ2-3, with 9 bases that match TRBD1. Per the germline V gene, CDR1 is SGHRS and CDR2 is YFSETQ. The length of the CDR3 is 14 residues. The ends lost 2 bases at V and 3 bases at J; junction bases unmatched: 1. CDR3 DNA sequence: TGCGCCAGCAGCTTACAGGGGGCAACAGATACGCAGTATTTT. Its protein is CASSLQGATDTQYF. The variable domain in full, completed from reference TRBV5-1 and TRBJ2-3, reads KAGVTQTPRYLIKTRGQQVTLSCSPISGHRSVSWYQQTPGQGLQFLFEYFSETQRNKGNFPGRFSGRQFSNSRSEMNVSTLELGDSALYLCASSLQGATDTQYFGPGTRLTVL.

This chain uses TRBV28 with TRBJ1-2, with TRBD1 identical over 7 bases. Germline V lookup: CDR1 MDHEN, CDR2 SYDVKM. The CDR3 runs to 15 residues. J was trimmed by 0 bases and V by 6 bases; bases with no gene match: 7. This CDR3 reads CASRLTGRTNYGYTF. The CDR3 DNA sequence: TGTGCCAGCAGGCTGACAGGGAGGACTAACTATGGCTACACCTTC.

This clone was counted once. J is TRBJ2-5 and V is TRBV2, with D possibly matching TRBD2 (7 bases). Germline CDR1 and CDR2: SNHLY and FYNNEI. V was clipped by 5 bases and J by 5 bases, with 12 bases between them. This CDR3 has 13 amino acids. The CDR3 is CASSPGGAETQYF. The CDR3, as DNA: TGTGCCAGCAGTCCTGGGGGGGCTGAGACCCAGTACTTC.

The chain couples TRBV6-5 to TRBJ1-1; no reliable D call. The germline V and J ends were trimmed by 2 bases and 5 bases, with 12 bases remaining between them. The CDR3 has 14 residues. Looked up from germline, CDR1 is MNHEY and CDR2 is SVGAGI. CDR3 DNA sequence: TGTGCCAGCAGTTACCGGGGAGGATGGACTGAAGCTTTCTTT. Translated: CASSYRGGWTEAFF.

The table lists this clone with a count of one. This chain connects TRBV19 to TRBJ2-2; TRBD1 aligns across 7 bases. The CDR3 sequence is 17 residues long. Germline-derived CDR1 and CDR2 are LNHDA and SQIVND (reference sequence). V dropped 0 bases and J dropped 0; count of bases not matched to a gene: 4. The DNA for the CDR3 is TGTGCCAGTAGTATAGATATGGGGACAGCGAACACCGGGGAGCTGTTTTTT. It is translated as CASSIDMGTANTGELFF.

The CDR3 sequence: CASSLARETQYF. The CDR3 DNA follows: TGCGCCAGCAGCTTGGCCCGGGAGACCCAGTACTTC. The rearrangement links TRBV5-1 to TRBJ2-5; D is ambiguous. This CDR3 has 12 residues. Germline CDR1 reads SGHRS; CDR2 reads YFSETQ. V gave up 0 bases and J gave up 5 bases, with 5 bases separating them.

The gene calls are TRBV28 and TRBJ2-2, with 7 bases lining up with TRBD2. Germline V CDR1 and CDR2: MDHEN, SYDVKM. Losses at the gene ends were 5 bases for V and 1 base for J; bases not matched to a gene: 7. The CDR3 runs 16 residues. This CDR3 reads CASSVASGVNTGELFF. CDR3 DNA: TGTGCCAGCAGTGTCGCTAGCGGAGTGAACACCGGGGAGCTGTTTTTT.